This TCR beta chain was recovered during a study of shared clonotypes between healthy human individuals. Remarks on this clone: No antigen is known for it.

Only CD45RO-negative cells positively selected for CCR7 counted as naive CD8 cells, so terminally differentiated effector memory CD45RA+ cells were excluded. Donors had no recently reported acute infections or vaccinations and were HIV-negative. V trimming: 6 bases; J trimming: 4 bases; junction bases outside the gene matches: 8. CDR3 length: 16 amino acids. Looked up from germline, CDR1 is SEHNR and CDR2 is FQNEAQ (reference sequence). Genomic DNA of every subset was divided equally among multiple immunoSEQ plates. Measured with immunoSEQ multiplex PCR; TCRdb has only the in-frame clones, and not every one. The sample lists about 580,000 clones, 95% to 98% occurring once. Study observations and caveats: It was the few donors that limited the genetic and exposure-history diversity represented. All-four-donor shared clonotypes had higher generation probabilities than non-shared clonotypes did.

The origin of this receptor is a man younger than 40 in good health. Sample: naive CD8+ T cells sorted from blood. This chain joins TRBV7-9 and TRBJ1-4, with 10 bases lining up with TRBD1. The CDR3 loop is CASRPPGQGLNEKLFF. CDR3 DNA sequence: TGTGCCAGCAGACCTCCGGGACAGGGGCTTAATGAAAAACTGTTTTTT.